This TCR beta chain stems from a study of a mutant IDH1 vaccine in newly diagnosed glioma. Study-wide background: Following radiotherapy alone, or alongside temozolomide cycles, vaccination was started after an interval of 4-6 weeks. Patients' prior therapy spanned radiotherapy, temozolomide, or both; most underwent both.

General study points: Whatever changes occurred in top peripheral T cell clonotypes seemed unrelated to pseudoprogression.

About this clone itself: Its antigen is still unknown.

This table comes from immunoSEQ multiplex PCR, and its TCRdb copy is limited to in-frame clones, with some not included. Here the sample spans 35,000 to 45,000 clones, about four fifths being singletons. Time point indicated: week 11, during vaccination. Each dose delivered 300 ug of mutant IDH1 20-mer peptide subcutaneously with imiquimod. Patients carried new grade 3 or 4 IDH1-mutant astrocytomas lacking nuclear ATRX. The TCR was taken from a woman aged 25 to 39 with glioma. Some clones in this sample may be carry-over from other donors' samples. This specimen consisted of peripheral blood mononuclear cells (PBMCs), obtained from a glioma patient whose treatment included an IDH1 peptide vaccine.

The CDR3 is CASSLQGRENQPQHF. CDR3 in DNA: TGTGCCAGCAGCTTACAGGGGCGAGAGAATCAGCCCCAGCATTTT. The chain links TRBV7-2 to TRBJ1-5; D perhaps matches TRBD1 (6 bases). V was shortened by 2 bases and J by 4 bases, with 12 bases between the two germline ends. This CDR3 is built from 15 residues. CDR1 is SGHTA and CDR2 is FQGNSA in the germline V gene.